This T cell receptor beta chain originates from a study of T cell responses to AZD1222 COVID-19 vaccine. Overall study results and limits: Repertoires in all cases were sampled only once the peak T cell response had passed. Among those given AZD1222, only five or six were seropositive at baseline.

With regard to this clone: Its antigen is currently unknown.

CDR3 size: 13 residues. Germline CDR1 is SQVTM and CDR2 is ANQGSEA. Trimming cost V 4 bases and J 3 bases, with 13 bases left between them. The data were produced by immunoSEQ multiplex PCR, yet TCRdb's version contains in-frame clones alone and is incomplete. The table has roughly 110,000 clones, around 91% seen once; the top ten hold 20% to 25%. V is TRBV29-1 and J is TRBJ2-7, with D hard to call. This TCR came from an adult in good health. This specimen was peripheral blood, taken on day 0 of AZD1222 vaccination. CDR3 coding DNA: TGCAGCGTTGTTGCCCAAAGAGGCTACGAGCAGTACTTC. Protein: CSVVAQRGYEQYF.